What follows are 23 T cell receptor beta chains derived from one specimen sequenced in a study of shared clonotypes between healthy human individuals. Repertoires were generated with immunoSEQ multiplex PCR, while TCRdb's copy carries only in-frame clones and drops some. This repertoire shows fewer than 850,000 clones, 90% to 98% found once; its top ten account for 0.2% to 0.25%. Terminally differentiated effector memory CD45RA+ cells were left out of the naive CD8 fraction, which was CD45RO-negative and positively selected for CCR7. Sequencing was performed on naive CD8+ T cells sorted from blood. The receptors were gathered from a young man in good health.

CDR3 region: CASSSWTSGSGDEQFF. The CDR3 nucleotides read TGTGCCAGCAGTTCGTGGACTAGCGGGAGTGGGGATGAGCAGTTCTTC. This chain connects TRBV27 to TRBJ2-1; 13 bases map to TRBD2. The length of the CDR3 is 16 residues. Losses at the gene ends were 4 bases for V and 8 bases for J; bases not matched to a gene: 8. The germline V gene has CDR1 MNHEY and CDR2 SMNVEV (reference sequence).

With respect to this clone: Other DNA sequences in this specimen translate into the identical CDR3. The rearrangement links TRBV7-9 to TRBJ2-3, with D hard to call. Trimming took 1 base from V and 5 from J, leaving 4 bases between them. Germline loops: CDR1 SEHNR, CDR2 FQNEAQ (reference sequence). This CDR3 contains 12 residues. DNA of the CDR3: TGTGCCAGCAGCTTAGTTGGAGATACGCAGTATTTT. This translates into CASSLVGDTQYF.

V is TRBV6-6 and J is TRBJ2-7; no clear D. V was pared by 2 bases and J by 3 bases, with 8 bases between. Germline V gene data show CDR1 as MNHNY and CDR2 as SVGAGI (reference sequence). This CDR3 contains 13 residues. The CDR3 region is CASSYNSYYEQYF. The CDR3 region has the DNA TGTGCCAGCAGTTACAACAGCTACTACGAGCAGTACTTC.

The chain combines TRBV4-1 with TRBJ2-2; TRBD2 is a possible D gene (7 bases). Germline CDR1 MGHRA, CDR2 YSYEKL. V was shortened by 8 bases and J by 2 bases, with 9 bases between the two germline ends. CDR3 length: 13 amino acids. The CDR3 is CASRGGNTGELFF. The DNA of the CDR3 is TGCGCCAGCCGCGGGGGCAACACCGGGGAGCTGTTTTTT.

This chain's CDR3 is CASSFGGFDPEAFF. The DNA for the CDR3 is TGTGCCAGCAGCTTTGGGGGCTTTGACCCTGAAGCTTTCTTT. The chain recombines TRBV7-9 with TRBJ1-1; TRBD1 is a possible D gene (6 bases). V was cut by 3 bases and J by 6 bases, with 14 bases left in between. The CDR3 covers 14 residues. Germline CDR1 is SEHNR and CDR2 is FQNEAQ (reference sequence). The whole variable domain, filled in from reference TRBV7-9 and TRBJ1-1, reads DTGVSQNPRHKITKRGQNVTFRCDPISEHNRLYWYRQTLGQGPEFLTYFQNEAQLEKSRLLSDRFSAERPKGSFSTLEIQRTEQGDSAMYLCASSFGGFDPEAFFGQGTRLTVV.

The CDR3 here is CASSIGGWLGAFF. CDR3 in DNA: TGTGCCAGTAGTATCGGAGGATGGTTGGGAGCTTTCTTT. V and J are TRBV19 and TRBJ1-1; D is undetermined. Deletions cut 3 bases from V and 10 bases from J, with 15 bases between. The CDR3 is made up of 13 amino acids. Germline values: CDR1 LNHDA, CDR2 SQIVND (reference sequence).

CDR3 amino acids: CASSFFTSGNQETQYF. CDR3 nucleotide sequence: TGTGCCAGCAGTTTTTTCACTAGCGGGAACCAAGAGACCCAGTACTTC. The V call is TRBV27, the J call TRBJ2-5; 10 positions match TRBD2. Trimming cost V 3 bases and J 0 bases; bases outside gene matches: 4. The germline V gene encodes CDR1 MNHEY and CDR2 SMNVEV (reference sequence). The CDR3 totals 16 residues.

This sequence joins TRBV29-1 and TRBJ1-4, with a weak D call TRBD1 (6 bases). Germline lookup yields CDR1 SQVTM and CDR2 ANQGSEA. V shed 8 bases and J shed 12 bases, with 22 bases lying between them. The CDR3 covers 13 residues. The CDR3, as DNA: TGCAGCTTCCTCGGACAGAATAATTTCCAACTGTTTTTT. It specifies CSFLGQNNFQLFF.

This clone was observed once. The V call is TRBV27, the J call TRBJ2-1, with D maybe TRBD1 (6 bases). The CDR3 extends over 14 amino acids. With 2 bases removed from V and 10 bases from J, the gap between germline ends came to 15 bases. The germline V gene has CDR1 MNHEY and CDR2 SMNVEV (reference sequence). The CDR3 loop reads CASSLSQGTKEQFF. As DNA, the CDR3 is TGTGCCAGCAGTTTAAGTCAGGGGACGAAGGAGCAGTTCTTC.

The J gene is TRBJ2-7, the V gene TRBV19; TRBD2 matches at 8 bases. The CDR3 totals 15 residues. The V segment lost 1 base and the J segment 7 bases; nucleotides outside the gene matches: 9. In germline, CDR1 is LNHDA, CDR2 SQIVND (reference sequence). The CDR3 sequence: CASSIGPSGGDEQYF. The CDR3 bases are TGTGCCAGTAGTATAGGGCCCAGCGGGGGCGATGAGCAGTACTTC. The whole variable domain, filled in from reference TRBV19 and TRBJ2-7, reads DGGITQSPKYLFRKEGQNVTLSCEQNLNHDAMYWYRQDPGQGLRLIYYSQIVNDFQKGDIAEGYSVSREKKESFPLTVTSAQKNPTAFYLCASSIGPSGGDEQYFGPGTRLTVT.

This rearrangement joins TRBV7-8 to TRBJ2-7, with 9 bases that match TRBD1. V was pared by 7 bases and J by 4 bases, with 5 bases of the junction left unmatched. This CDR3 is 13 amino acids long. CDR1 is SGHVS, CDR2 FQNEAQ, per germline. The DNA of the CDR3 is TGTGCCAGCACCTCACAGGGGGCATACGAGCAGTACTTC. Translating gives CASTSQGAYEQYF.

The rearrangement links TRBV6-5 to TRBJ1-1, with D hard to call. Between the trimmed V and J ends, which lost 2 bases and 0 bases, there was a span of 10 bases. Germline V gives CDR1 MNHEY, CDR2 SVGAGI. The CDR3 has 15 residues. This CDR3 is CASSYRVQLNTEAFF. CDR3 bases: TGTGCCAGCAGTTACCGCGTGCAGCTGAACACTGAAGCTTTCTTT.

The chain uses TRBV19 and TRBJ2-7; 8 bases line up with TRBD2. Germline V gene data show CDR1 as LNHDA and CDR2 as SQIVND (reference sequence). V shed 4 bases, J shed 5 bases, and the junction held 10 bases outside the gene matches. This CDR3 has 15 amino acids. In nucleotides, the CDR3 is TGTGCCAGTAGTAATGGACTAGCTGGTCTAGACGAGCAGTACTTC. Amino acids: CASSNGLAGLDEQYF.

This clone was detected once. The chain joins TRBV28 to TRBJ1-5; unclear D gene. Germline CDR1 reads MDHEN; CDR2 reads SYDVKM. V was shortened by 11 bases and J by 6 bases, with 5 bases between the two germline ends. The CDR3 consists of 9 residues. The DNA of the CDR3 is TGTGCCTGGGGTCAGCCCCAGCATTTT. Translation gives CAWGQPQHF. Variable domain in full (rest from reference TRBV28 and TRBJ1-5): DVKVTQSSRYLVKRTGEKVFLECVQDMDHENMFWYRQDPGLGLRLIYFSYDVKMKEKGDIPEGYSVSREKKERFSLILESASTNQTSMYLCAWGQPQHFGDGTRLSIL.

The chain employs TRBV9 and TRBJ1-1; D not certain. The CDR3 contains 13 residues. Trimming took 2 bases from V and 3 from J, leaving 8 bases between them. Germline values: CDR1 SGDLS, CDR2 YYNGEE. The CDR3, as DNA: TGTGCCAGCAGCGTGGGCTCCTACACTGAAGCTTTCTTT. It codes for CASSVGSYTEAFF.

This chain links TRBV11-3 with TRBJ2-7, with 7 positions matching TRBD2. The CDR3 is 14 residues long. Germline loops: CDR1 SGHNT, CDR2 YENEEA. The V gene end was trimmed by 4 bases and the J gene end by 7 bases; junction bases not matched to a gene: 10. CDR3 nucleotides: TGTGCCAGCAGCTCCGACAGCGGGGCCCCAGAGCAGTACTTC. Amino acid sequence: CASSSDSGAPEQYF.

The chain employs TRBV9 and TRBJ2-6, with a possible D match to TRBD2 (5 bases). Germline CDR1 reads SGDLS; CDR2 reads YYNGEE. The ends were cut back, 7 bases at V and 0 bases at J, with 5 bases in the middle. The CDR3 consists of 13 residues. CDR3 coding DNA: TGTGCCAGCGGGAGCTCTGGGGCCAACGTCCTGACTTTC. As protein: CASGSSGANVLTF.

This sequence joins TRBV7-8 and TRBJ2-5; D may be TRBD2 (5 bases). V was trimmed by 10 bases and J by 3 bases, leaving 12 bases between them. The germline V gene encodes CDR1 SGHVS and CDR2 FQNEAQ. This CDR3 spans 12 amino acids. CDR3 DNA: TGTGCCACCCAGGTGGAGGAAGAGACCCAGTACTTC. It yields the protein CATQVEEETQYF.

This clone was seen once. V gene TRBV7-2 combines with J gene TRBJ1-4, with D unresolved. This CDR3 spans 14 amino acids. V lost 1 base, J lost 8 bases, and 11 bases lay in between. CDR1 is SGHTA, CDR2 FQGNSA, per germline. CDR3 DNA: TGTGCCAGCAGCTTAGATGGAGGGAGGGAAAAACTGTTTTTT. Encoded protein: CASSLDGGREKLFF.

The chain employs TRBV5-6 and TRBJ2-2, with D perhaps TRBD1 (6 bases). Trimming took off 4 bases at V and 3 bases at J, with 10 bases between the two ends. The germline V gene has CDR1 SGHDT and CDR2 YYEEEE. This CDR3 has 14 amino acids. The DNA for the CDR3 is TGTGCCAGCAGCGCCCGGACAGACACCGGGGAGCTGTTTTTT. This codes for CASSARTDTGELFF.

The J gene is TRBJ2-7, the V gene TRBV5-4; 7 nucleotides match TRBD1. This CDR3 spans 14 amino acids. Per germline, CDR1 SGHNT and CDR2 YYREEE (reference sequence). The CDR3 sequence: CAFTDRDRTYEQYF. The CDR3 DNA follows: TGTGCTTTTACCGACAGGGACCGGACCTACGAGCAGTACTTC.

The chain has TRBV7-3 and TRBJ2-5, with D perhaps TRBD2 (5 bases). Germline lookup yields CDR1 SGHTA and CDR2 FQGTGA. The CDR3 covers 14 residues. Deletions cut 4 bases from V and 5 bases from J, with 14 bases between. The CDR3 reads CASSSYVGVETQYF. CDR3 bases: TGTGCCAGCAGCTCCTATGTGGGAGTGGAGACCCAGTACTTC.

The CDR3 sequence is CASIDVSVVSSETQYF. The CDR3 DNA sequence: TGTGCCAGCATAGACGTTTCGGTAGTCTCGTCAGAGACCCAGTACTTC. The V gene is TRBV28, the J gene TRBJ2-5; no clear D gene. Trimming pared 7 bases from V and 4 bases from J, leaving 22 bases between. The germline V gene encodes CDR1 MDHEN and CDR2 SYDVKM. This CDR3 comprises 16 residues.